This T cell receptor beta chain was captured by sequencing in a study of blood T cell repertoires in COVID-19. At the level of the study: Material from acute and convalescent COVID-19 was sourced from the United States, Italy and Spain. Sample material is recorded as cDNA or gDNA derived from T cells, B-cell-depleted T cells, or PBMCs.

Original data processing: Researchers report that nucleated cell counts were estimated from reference gene primer amplification. Using immunoSEQ multiplex PCR, the repertoire was profiled, and TCRdb retains in-frame clones only, with some absent. That table supplies the V and J calls and clone size; D and trimming were determined from the DNA. The sample lists about 120,000 clones; around nine tenths were seen once. The V end lost 3 bases, the J end lost 6 bases, and 8 bases lay between the germline ends. CDR3 size: 12 residues. The sequence derives from a man in his forties with acute or convalescent COVID-19. What was sequenced was peripheral blood. The chain employs TRBV12-3 or TRBV12-4 and TRBJ1-2, with unresolved D. The CDR3 region is CASSLGGDGYTF. CDR3 DNA sequence: TGTGCCAGCAGTTTGGGTGGAGATGGCTACACCTTC.